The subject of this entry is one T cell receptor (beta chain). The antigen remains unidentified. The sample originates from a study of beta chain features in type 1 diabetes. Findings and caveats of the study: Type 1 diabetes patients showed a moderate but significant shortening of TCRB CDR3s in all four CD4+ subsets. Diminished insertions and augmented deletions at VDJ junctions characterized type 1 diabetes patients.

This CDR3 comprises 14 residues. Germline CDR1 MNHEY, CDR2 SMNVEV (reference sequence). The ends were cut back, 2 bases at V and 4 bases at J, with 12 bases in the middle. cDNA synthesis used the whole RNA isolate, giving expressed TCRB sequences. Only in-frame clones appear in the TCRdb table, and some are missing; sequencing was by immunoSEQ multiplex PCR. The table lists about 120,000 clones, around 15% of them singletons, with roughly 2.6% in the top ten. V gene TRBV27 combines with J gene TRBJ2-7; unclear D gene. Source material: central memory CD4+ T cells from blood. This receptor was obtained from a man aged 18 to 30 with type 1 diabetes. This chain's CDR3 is CASSLQWGRYEQYF. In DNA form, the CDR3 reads TGTGCCAGCAGTTTACAGTGGGGTAGGTACGAGCAGTACTTC.